This entry lists 6 T cell receptor beta chains sequenced from one sample in a study of graft-versus-host responses after intestinal transplantation. Sequenced by immunoSEQ multiplex PCR; TCRdb stores in-frame clones only, minus some. Of about 41,000 clones detected, approximately 95% appear once; the ten largest clones hold about 0.55%. No antigens are known for them. The sample was unstimulated CD8+ T cells sorted from spleen or lymph node cells, taken before transplant. The receptors were sampled from a human donor who was the organ donor for an intestinal transplant.

The chain couples TRBV11-2 to TRBJ2-2; D is unresolved. From germline, CDR1 is SGHAT and CDR2 FQNNGV. V was trimmed by 6 bases and J by 4 bases, leaving 9 bases between them. The CDR3 loop spans 13 amino acids. This chain's CDR3 is CASRTSSTGELFF. The CDR3 bases are TGTGCCAGCAGGACTTCAAGCACCGGGGAGCTGTTTTTT.

The chain employs TRBV4-1 and TRBJ2-1, with TRBD2 identical over 12 bases. The CDR3 totals 15 residues. Trimming removed 4 bases from V and 6 bases from J; junction bases left unmatched: 4. Looked up from germline, CDR1 is MGHRA and CDR2 is YSYEKL. As DNA, the CDR3 is TGCGCCAGCAGCCCTACTAGCGGGGGGTTCAATGAGCAGTTCTTC. It is translated as CASSPTSGGFNEQFF.

The V gene is TRBV7-3, the J gene TRBJ2-3, with 9 bases that match TRBD2. The CDR3 totals 16 residues. Per the germline V gene, CDR1 is SGHTA and CDR2 is FQGTGA. Trimming cost V 2 bases and J 6 bases; bases outside gene matches: 9. CDR3 nucleotide sequence: TGTGCCAGCAGCTTAGGTATAGCGGGGGCCTCCGATACGCAGTATTTT. This gives the protein CASSLGIAGASDTQYF.

The chain carries TRBV11-2 and TRBJ2-7; 10 bases map to TRBD1. The CDR3 length is 14 residues. The V gene's germline CDR1 is SGHAT and CDR2 FQNNGV. With V trimmed by 3 bases and J by 6 bases, 5 bases remained unmatched. CDR3 in amino acids: CASSFLGQGIEQYF. In nucleotides, the CDR3 is TGTGCCAGCAGCTTCCTGGGACAGGGGATCGAGCAGTACTTC.

The V call is TRBV21-1, the J call TRBJ2-7; the D call of TRBD1 is as the table states it, not checked on the DNA. TRBV21-1 represents a pseudogene. The CDR3 covers 14 residues. CDR3 in DNA: TGTGCCAGCGGACAGGGGGGCCTCCGCTACGAGCAGTACTTC. The encoded protein is CASGQGGLRYEQYF.

The chain combines TRBV4-3 with TRBJ2-7; 7 bases fit TRBD1. There are 15 residues in the CDR3. CDR1 and CDR2 from the germline V gene are LGHNA and YSLEER. V dropped 2 bases and J dropped 2; count of bases not matched to a gene: 6. The CDR3 DNA follows: TGCGCCAGCAGCCAACAAAACAGGGGACCCTACGAGCAGTACTTC. It yields the protein CASSQQNRGPYEQYF.